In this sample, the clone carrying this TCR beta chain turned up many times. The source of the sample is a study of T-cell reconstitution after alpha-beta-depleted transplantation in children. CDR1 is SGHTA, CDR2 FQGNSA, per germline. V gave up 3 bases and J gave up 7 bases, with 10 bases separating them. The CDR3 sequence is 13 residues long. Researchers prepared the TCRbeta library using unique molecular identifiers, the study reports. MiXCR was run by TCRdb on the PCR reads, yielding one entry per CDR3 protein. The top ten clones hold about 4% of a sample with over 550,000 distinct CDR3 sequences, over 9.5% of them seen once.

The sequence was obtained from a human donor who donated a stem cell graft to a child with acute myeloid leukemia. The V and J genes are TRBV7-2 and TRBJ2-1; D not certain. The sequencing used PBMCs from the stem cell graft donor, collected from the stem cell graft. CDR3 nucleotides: TGTGCCAGCAGCTTCCGACTCACGAATGAGCAGTTCTTC. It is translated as CASSFRLTNEQFF.